This T cell receptor (beta chain) was retrieved from a study of T cell responses to AZD1222 COVID-19 vaccine. CDR1 is MDHEN and CDR2 is SYDVKM in the germline V gene. The CDR3 spans 14 residues. The ends were cut back, 6 bases at V and 0 bases at J, with 11 bases in the middle. As concerns this clone: Its antigen remains unidentified.

Overall study findings and caveats: After the peak T cell response, and only then, were repertoires sampled.

TCRdb keeps only in-frame clones here, not all; method: immunoSEQ multiplex PCR. This sample has some 120,000 clones, with roughly 90% found just once. This chain links TRBV28 with TRBJ1-2; TRBD1 might be the D (6 bases). This TCR derives from an adult in good health. The source was peripheral blood, collected on day 0 of AZD1222 vaccination. CDR3 coding DNA: TGTGCCAGCAGATCCACAGGGACTAACTATGGCTACACCTTC. It encodes CASRSTGTNYGYTF.